A single sample gave rise to the 5 T cell receptor beta chains below, sequenced in a study of T cells expressing NK-cell markers. TCRdb re-called the 5' RACE reads and gives one entry per CDR3 protein, without DNA. Listed are 300,000 to 500,000 distinct CDR3 sequences; about 11% falls within the top ten. Input material: blood T cells: a sorted CD56 or NKG2C T cell subset, CD4+ or CD8+ T cells, or bulk PBMC T cells (not recorded which). The receptors were gathered from a woman aged 50 to 60 in good health.

V and J are TRBV27 and TRBJ2-3; TCRdb's D call, TRBD2, is unchecked because there is no DNA. The CDR3 has 16 amino acids. Germline CDR1 reads MNHEY; CDR2 reads SMNVEV (reference sequence). CDR3 region: CASSFWRGTSTDTQYF.

This chain connects TRBV7-2 to TRBJ1-2; the TCRdb call, TRBD1, lacks DNA for checking. The germline V gene encodes CDR1 SGHTA and CDR2 FQGNSA. The CDR3 consists of 13 residues. The CDR3 loop reads CASSQTGTYGYTF.

The V gene is TRBV5-1, the J gene TRBJ2-7; TCRdb's D call, TRBD1, is unchecked because there is no DNA. The CDR3 has 14 residues. The germline V gene encodes CDR1 SGHRS and CDR2 YFSETQ. The CDR3 reads CASSSSAPGNEQYF.

This chain links TRBV30 with TRBJ2-3. Germline values: CDR1 GTSNPN, CDR2 SVGIG (reference sequence). The CDR3 extends over 12 amino acids. The CDR3 here is CAWSVVSDTQYF.

The chain has TRBV2 and TRBJ2-1; the D call from TCRdb, TRBD1, cannot be confirmed without DNA. The germline gives CDR1 SNHLY, CDR2 FYNNEI. The CDR3 loop spans 18 amino acids. The CDR3 reads CASSDPGQGSRSYNEQFF.